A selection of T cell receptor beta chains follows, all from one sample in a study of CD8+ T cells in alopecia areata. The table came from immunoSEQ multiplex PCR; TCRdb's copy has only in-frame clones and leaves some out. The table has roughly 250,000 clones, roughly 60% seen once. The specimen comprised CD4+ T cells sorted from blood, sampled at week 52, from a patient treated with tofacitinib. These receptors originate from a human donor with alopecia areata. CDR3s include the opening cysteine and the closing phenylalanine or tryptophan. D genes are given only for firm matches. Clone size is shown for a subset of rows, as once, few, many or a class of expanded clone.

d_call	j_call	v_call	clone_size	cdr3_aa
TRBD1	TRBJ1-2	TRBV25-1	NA	CASSAKGNRGRSGYTF
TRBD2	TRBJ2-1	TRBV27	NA	CASSSPLAGGSNEQFF
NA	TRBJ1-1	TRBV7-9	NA	CASSLDRQNTEAFF
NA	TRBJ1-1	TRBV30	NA	CAWSAGEAFF
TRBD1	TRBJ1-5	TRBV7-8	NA	CASSSWTGNNQPQHF
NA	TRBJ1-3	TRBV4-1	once	CASSQVSSSGNTIYF
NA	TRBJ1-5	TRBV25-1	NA	CASSDSHWQPQHF
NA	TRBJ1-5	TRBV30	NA	CAWSAGLNQPQHF
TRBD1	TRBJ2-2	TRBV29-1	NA	CSVTGPANTGELFF
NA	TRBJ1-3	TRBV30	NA	CAWSVLTLLANTIYF
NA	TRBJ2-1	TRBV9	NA	CASSVGPGAEQFF
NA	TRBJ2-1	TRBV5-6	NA	CASSFRAAGRNEQFF
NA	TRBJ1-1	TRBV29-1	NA	CSPLRGVRNTEAFF
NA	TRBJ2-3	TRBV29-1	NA	CSVDSVAASTDTQYF
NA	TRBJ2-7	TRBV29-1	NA	CSVAAGEAYEQYF
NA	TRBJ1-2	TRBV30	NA	CAWSVGRAHVYGYTF
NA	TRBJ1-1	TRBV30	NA	CAWRKRGRSNTEAFF
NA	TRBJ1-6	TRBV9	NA	CASSALGGRIAPLHF
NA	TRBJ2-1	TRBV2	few	CASSEGGYNEQFF
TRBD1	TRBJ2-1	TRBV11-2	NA	CASEGAAYNEQFF
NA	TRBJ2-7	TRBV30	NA	CAWSRGGSYEQYF
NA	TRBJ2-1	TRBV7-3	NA	CASSLEGLGGSYNEQFF
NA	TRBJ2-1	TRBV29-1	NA	CSVEGFIQGYNEQFF
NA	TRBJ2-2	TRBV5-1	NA	CASSLAGTPTGELFF
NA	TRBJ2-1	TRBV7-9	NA	CASSPSWGVEQFF
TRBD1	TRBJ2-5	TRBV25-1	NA	CASSDPGQVGEETQYF
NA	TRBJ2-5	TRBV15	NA	CATSRVLGAAQETQYF
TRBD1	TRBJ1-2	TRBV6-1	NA	CASSDVGQANNYGYTF
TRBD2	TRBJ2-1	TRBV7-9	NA	CASSVLAGDNEQFF
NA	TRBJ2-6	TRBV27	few	CASTRYHGASGANVLTF
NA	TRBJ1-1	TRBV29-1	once	CSLRPTAANTEAFF
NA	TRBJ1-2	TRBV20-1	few	CSASTGYGYTF
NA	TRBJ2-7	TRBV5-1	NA	CASSLALADEQYF
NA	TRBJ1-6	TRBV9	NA	CASSVGGRMNSPLHF
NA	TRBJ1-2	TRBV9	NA	CASSVEGWGGYTF
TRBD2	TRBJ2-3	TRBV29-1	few	CSVKTFSGGPLADTQYF
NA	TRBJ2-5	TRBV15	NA	CATSRRTEETQYF
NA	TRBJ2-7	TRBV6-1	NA	CASSEVWRGSYEQYF
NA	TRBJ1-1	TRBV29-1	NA	CSARRNTEAFF
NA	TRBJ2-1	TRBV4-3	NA	CASSQERVSAGWNEQFF
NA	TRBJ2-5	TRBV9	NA	CASSVGGLAPETQYF
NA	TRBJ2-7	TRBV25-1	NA	CASSEWQGYEQYF
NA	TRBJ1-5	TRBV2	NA	CASTLQGRNQPQHF